The clone carrying this T cell receptor beta chain was seen only once. This specimen belongs to a study of blood T cell repertoires in COVID-19. This table comes from immunoSEQ multiplex PCR, and its TCRdb copy is limited to in-frame clones, with some not included. The sample carries a few hundred thousand clones, 86% recorded once. The CDR3 consists of 15 residues. Germline V gene lookup returns CDR1 KGHDR and CDR2 SFDVKD. V was clipped by 5 bases and J by 5 bases; unmatched bases: 9. The receptor was isolated from a woman aged 18-29 years who had recovered from COVID-19. Sequencing was done on a sample of PBMCs or T cells enriched from blood (not recorded which). The gene calls are TRBV24-1 and TRBJ2-7, with 9 positions matching TRBD2. CDR3 bases: TGTGCCACCAGTGCCCTTAGCGGGAGTATCGACGAGCAGTACTTC. Translating it yields CATSALSGSIDEQYF.